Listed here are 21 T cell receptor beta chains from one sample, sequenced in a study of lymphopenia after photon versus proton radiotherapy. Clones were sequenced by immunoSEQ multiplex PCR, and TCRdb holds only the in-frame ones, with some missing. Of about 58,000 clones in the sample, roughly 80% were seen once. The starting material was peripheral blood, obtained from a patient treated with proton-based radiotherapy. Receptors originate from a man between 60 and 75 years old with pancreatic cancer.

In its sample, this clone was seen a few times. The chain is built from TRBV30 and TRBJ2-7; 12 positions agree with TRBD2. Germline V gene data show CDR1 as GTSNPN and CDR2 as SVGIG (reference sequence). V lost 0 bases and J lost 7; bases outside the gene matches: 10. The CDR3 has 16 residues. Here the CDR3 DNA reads TGTGCCTGGAGTGTAAGGGGACTAGCGGGCGATGGAGAGCAGTACTTC. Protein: CAWSVRGLAGDGEQYF.

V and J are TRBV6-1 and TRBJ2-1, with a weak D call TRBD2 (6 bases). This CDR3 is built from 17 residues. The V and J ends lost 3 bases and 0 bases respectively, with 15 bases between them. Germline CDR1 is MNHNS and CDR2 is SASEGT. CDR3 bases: TGTGCCAGCAGTGACCGGGTGTCCGGGAGCTCCTACAATGAGCAGTTCTTC. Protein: CASSDRVSGSSYNEQFF.

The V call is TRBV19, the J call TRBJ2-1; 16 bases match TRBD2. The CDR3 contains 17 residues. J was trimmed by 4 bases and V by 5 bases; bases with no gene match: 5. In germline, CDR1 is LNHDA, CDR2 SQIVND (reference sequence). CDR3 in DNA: TGTGCCAGTAGTCCCGGGACTAGCGGGAGGGTTTACAATGAGCAGTTCTTC. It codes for CASSPGTSGRVYNEQFF.

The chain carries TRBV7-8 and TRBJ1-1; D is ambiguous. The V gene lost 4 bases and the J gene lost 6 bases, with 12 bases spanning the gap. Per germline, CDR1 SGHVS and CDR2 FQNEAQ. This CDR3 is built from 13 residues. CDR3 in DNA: TGTGCCAGCAGCTACCGTGGGCTTGCTGAAGCTTTCTTT. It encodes CASSYRGLAEAFF.

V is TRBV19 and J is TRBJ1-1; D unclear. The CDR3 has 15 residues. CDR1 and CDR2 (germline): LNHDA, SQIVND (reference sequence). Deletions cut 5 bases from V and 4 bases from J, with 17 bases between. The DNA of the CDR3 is TGTGCCAGTAGTGCCCAACTCCGTGAAGGCACTGAAGCTTTCTTT. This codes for CASSAQLREGTEAFF.

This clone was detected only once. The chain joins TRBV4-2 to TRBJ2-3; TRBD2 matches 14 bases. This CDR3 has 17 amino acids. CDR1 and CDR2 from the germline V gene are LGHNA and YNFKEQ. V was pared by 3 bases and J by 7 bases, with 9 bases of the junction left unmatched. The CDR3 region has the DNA TGTGCCAGCAGCCAGTCCGGGACTAGCGGGAGCTCTTATACGCAGTATTTT. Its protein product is CASSQSGTSGSSYTQYF.

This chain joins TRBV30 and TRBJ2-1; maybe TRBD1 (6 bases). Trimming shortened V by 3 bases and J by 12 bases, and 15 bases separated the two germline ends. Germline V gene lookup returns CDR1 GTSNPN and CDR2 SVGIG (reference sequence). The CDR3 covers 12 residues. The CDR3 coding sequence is TGTGCCTGGAGGTGGGCCCAGGGGCGGCAGTTCTTC. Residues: CAWRWAQGRQFF.

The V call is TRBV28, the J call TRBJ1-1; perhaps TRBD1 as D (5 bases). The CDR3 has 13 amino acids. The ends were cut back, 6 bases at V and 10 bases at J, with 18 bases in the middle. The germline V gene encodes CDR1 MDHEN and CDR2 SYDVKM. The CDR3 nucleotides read TGTGCCAGCAGCCGACCTGAGGGGAGGGGAGCTTTCTTT. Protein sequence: CASSRPEGRGAFF.

The CDR3 sequence is CASSRGGSTDTQYF. CDR3 nucleotide sequence: TGTGCCAGCAGTCGGGGGGGCAGCACAGATACGCAGTATTTT. The genes are TRBV28 and TRBJ2-3; the match to TRBD2 covers 8 bases. The V gene end was trimmed by 5 bases and the J gene end by 0 bases; junction bases not matched to a gene: 1. There are 14 residues in the CDR3. CDR1 is MDHEN, CDR2 SYDVKM, per germline.

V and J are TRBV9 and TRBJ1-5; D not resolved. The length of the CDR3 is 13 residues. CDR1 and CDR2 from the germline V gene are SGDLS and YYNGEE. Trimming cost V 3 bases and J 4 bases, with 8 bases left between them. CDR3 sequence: CASSDDGNQPQHF. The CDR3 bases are TGTGCCAGCAGCGATGACGGAAATCAGCCCCAGCATTTT.

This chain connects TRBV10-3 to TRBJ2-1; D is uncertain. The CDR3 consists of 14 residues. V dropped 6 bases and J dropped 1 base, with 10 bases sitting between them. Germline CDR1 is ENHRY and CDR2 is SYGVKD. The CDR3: CAISDTDSYNEQFF. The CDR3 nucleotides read TGTGCCATCAGCGACACCGATTCCTACAATGAGCAGTTCTTC.

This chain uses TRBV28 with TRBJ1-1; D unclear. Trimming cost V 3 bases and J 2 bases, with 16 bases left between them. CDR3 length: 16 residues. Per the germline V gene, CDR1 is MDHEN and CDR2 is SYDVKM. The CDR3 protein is CASSFPPGRRNTEAFF. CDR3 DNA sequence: TGTGCCAGCAGTTTCCCCCCCGGCCGCCGAAACACTGAAGCTTTCTTT.

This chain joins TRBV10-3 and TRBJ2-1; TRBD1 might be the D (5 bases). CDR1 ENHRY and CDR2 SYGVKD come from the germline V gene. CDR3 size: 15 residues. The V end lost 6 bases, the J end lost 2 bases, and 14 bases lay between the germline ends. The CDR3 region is CAIRPDEGAYNEQFF. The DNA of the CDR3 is TGTGCCATCAGGCCCGACGAAGGGGCCTACAATGAGCAGTTCTTC.

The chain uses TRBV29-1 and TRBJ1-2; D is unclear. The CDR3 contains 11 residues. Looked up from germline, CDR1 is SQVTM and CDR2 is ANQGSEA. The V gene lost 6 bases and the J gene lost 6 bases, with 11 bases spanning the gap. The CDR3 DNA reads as TGCAGCGTGGTTTTAGGAAATGGCTACACCTTC. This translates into CSVVLGNGYTF.

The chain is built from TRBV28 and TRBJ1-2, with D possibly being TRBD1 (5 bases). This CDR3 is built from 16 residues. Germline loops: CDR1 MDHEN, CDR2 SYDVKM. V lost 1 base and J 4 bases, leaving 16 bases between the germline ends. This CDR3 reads CASSLLLGPGGYGYTF. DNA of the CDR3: TGTGCCAGCAGTTTATTACTAGGCCCCGGGGGCTATGGCTACACCTTC.

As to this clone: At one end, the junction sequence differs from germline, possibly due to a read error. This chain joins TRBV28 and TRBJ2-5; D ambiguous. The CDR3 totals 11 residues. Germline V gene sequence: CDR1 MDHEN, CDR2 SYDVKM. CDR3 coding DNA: TGTGCCAGCAGCGCGAAGGCTACAACTAACTTC. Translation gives CASSAKATTNF. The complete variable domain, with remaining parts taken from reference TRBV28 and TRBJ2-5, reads DVKVTQSSRYLVKRTGEKVFLECVQDMDHENMFWYRQDPGLGLRLIYFSYDVKMKEKGDIPEGYSVSREKKERFSLILESASTNQTSMYLCASSAKATTNFGPGTRLLVL.

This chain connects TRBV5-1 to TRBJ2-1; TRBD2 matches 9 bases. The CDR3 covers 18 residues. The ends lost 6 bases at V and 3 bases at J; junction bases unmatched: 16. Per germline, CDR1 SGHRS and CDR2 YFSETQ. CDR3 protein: CASTIGGVREGRYNEQFF. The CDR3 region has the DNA TGCGCCAGCACTATCGGAGGGGTGCGGGAGGGCCGCTACAATGAGCAGTTCTTC.

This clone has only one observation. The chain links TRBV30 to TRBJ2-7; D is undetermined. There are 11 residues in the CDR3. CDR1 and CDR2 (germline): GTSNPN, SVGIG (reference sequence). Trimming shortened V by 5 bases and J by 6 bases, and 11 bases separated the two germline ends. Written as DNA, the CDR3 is TGTGCCTGGTCCACTGGCGGCGAGCAGTACTTC. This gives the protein CAWSTGGEQYF.

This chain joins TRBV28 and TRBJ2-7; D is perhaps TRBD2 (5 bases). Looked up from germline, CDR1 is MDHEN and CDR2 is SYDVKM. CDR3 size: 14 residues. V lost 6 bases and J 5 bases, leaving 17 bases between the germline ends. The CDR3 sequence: CASRTGITGHEQYF. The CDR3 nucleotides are TGTGCCAGCAGAACCGGGATTACGGGTCACGAGCAGTACTTC.

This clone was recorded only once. The CDR3 sequence is CASSFREKLFF. The CDR3 DNA reads as TGTGCCAGCAGTTTTAGGGAAAAACTGTTTTTT. V and J are TRBV28 and TRBJ1-4, with D unclear. The CDR3 is 11 residues long. Looked up from germline, CDR1 is MDHEN and CDR2 is SYDVKM. Trimming cost V 3 bases and J 8 bases, with 4 bases left between them.

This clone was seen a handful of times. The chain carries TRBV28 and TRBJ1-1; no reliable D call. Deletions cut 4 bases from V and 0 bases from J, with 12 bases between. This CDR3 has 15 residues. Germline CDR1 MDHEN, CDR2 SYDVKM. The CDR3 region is CASSSLTRVNTEAFF. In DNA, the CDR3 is TGTGCCAGCAGTTCCCTGACCCGGGTGAACACTGAAGCTTTCTTT.